These 30 T cell receptor beta chains were all obtained from the same sample, sequenced in a study of T cells in Graves' hyperthyroidism and ophthalmopathy. Amplification yielded TCR beta CDR3 regions, with RNA transcripts as the source. When the TCR CDR3 underwent first-round RT-PCR, the HTBI primer set was used. Via MiXCR, TCRdb re-called the multiplex PCR reads, giving one row per CDR3 protein. The repertoire holds around 340,000 distinct CDR3 sequences, with under 25% as singletons. The material sequenced was blood. These receptors came from a woman in her forties or fifties with Graves' hyperthyroidism.

This clonotype was detected many times. V is TRBV24-1 and J is TRBJ2-1; D is unclear. This CDR3 is built from 11 residues. Trimming cost V 4 bases and J 6 bases, with 3 bases left between them. Germline V gives CDR1 KGHDR, CDR2 SFDVKD. CDR3 sequence: CATSDFNEQFF. CDR3 coding DNA: TGTGCCACCAGTGACTTCAATGAGCAGTTCTTC.

This clonotype was seen more than once but under ten times. A read error may explain this, as a much larger clone is one base away. V is TRBV3-1 and J is TRBJ1-4; possible D gene TRBD1, 6 bases. Germline assignment: CDR1 LGHDT and CDR2 YNNKEL (reference sequence). The V end was cut by 11 bases, the J end by 2 bases, with 12 bases between. The CDR3 spans 13 residues. CDR3 in DNA: TGTGCCGGCCGAAGGGGGACTAATGAAAAACTGTTTTTT. Protein: CAGRRGTNEKLFF.

In regard to this clonotype: A much larger clonotype is one base distant, so this may be a read error. This chain joins TRBV14 and TRBJ1-2, with 8 bases lining up with TRBD1. CDR1 SGHDN and CDR2 FVKESK come from the germline V gene. CDR3 length: 14 amino acids. The J segment lost 4 bases and the V segment lost 1 base, leaving 2 bases of the junction unmatched. The CDR3 is CASSQVDRVYGYTF. Here the CDR3 DNA reads TGTGCCAGCAGCCAAGTGGACAGGGTCTATGGCTACACCTTC.

The chain combines TRBV6-1 with TRBJ2-1, with a weak D call TRBD2 (6 bases). Germline-derived CDR1 and CDR2 are MNHNS and SASEGT. V dropped 5 bases and J dropped 10 bases, with 18 bases sitting between them. This CDR3 comprises 14 residues. In DNA, the CDR3 is TGTGCCAGCAGTTCCGGGACTCTACTAGGGGAGCAGTTCTTC. Translation gives CASSSGTLLGEQFF.

The chain's CDR3 is CSAKGLASYNEQFF. In nucleotides, the CDR3 is TGCAGTGCTAAGGGACTAGCGTCTTACAATGAGCAGTTCTTC. The chain couples TRBV20-1 to TRBJ2-1, with 10 nucleotides matching TRBD2. CDR3 length: 14 amino acids. The trim removed 4 bases at V and 4 bases at J, leaving 4 bases unmatched. Germline V lookup: CDR1 DFQATT, CDR2 SNEGSKA (reference sequence).

The chain uses TRBV20-1 and TRBJ2-3, with 7 bases aligning to TRBD1. Unmatched junction bases numbered 3, after V lost 3 bases and J lost 3 bases. This CDR3 has 13 residues. The germline CDR1 and CDR2 sequences are DFQATT and SNEGSKA (reference sequence). This CDR3 reads CSARGQQTDTQYF. The CDR3 coding sequence is TGCAGTGCTAGGGGACAGCAGACAGATACGCAGTATTTT.

In nucleotides, the CDR3 is TGTGCCTGGGAAGGGAGGGGGGCCTTAGAGACCCAGTACTTC. Protein: CAWEGRGALETQYF. This rearrangement joins TRBV30 to TRBJ2-5; tentatively, D is TRBD2 (7 bases). V was trimmed by 5 bases and J by 4 bases, leaving 17 bases between them. CDR3 size: 14 residues. Per germline, CDR1 GTSNPN and CDR2 SVGIG (reference sequence).

This chain uses TRBV5-4 with TRBJ1-2; D remains ambiguous. Trimming took off 4 bases at V and 2 bases at J, with 15 bases between the two ends. The CDR3 is made up of 15 amino acids. Germline V gives CDR1 SGHNT, CDR2 YYREEE (reference sequence). The CDR3 bases are TGTGCCAGCAGCACGTGCGGGCCCGGGAACTATGGCTACACCTTC. It is translated as CASSTCGPGNYGYTF.

V usage is TRBV6-1 and J usage is TRBJ2-2; D is possibly TRBD1 or TRBD2 (6 bases each). Germline V CDR1 and CDR2: MNHNS, SASEGT. The V gene lost 8 bases and the J gene lost 6 bases, with 16 bases spanning the gap. The CDR3 runs 14 residues. The CDR3 DNA is TGTGCCAGCGCCCTATGGGGGGCGGCCGGGGAGCTGTTTTTT. Residues: CASALWGAAGELFF.

This clonotype was picked up many times. The chain combines TRBV11-2 with TRBJ2-1; unclear D gene. The length of the CDR3 is 18 residues. CDR1 and CDR2 (germline): SGHAT, FQNNGV. Trimming pared 1 base from V and 7 bases from J, leaving 23 bases between. Here the CDR3 reads CASSLVFPLRAEENEQFF. The CDR3 DNA reads TGTGCCAGCAGCTTAGTGTTCCCCCTTAGGGCCGAGGAGAATGAGCAGTTCTTC.

The rearrangement joins TRBV20-1 to TRBJ2-2; D not resolved. V was trimmed by 2 bases and J by 0 bases, leaving 10 bases between them. Germline V gene sequence: CDR1 DFQATT, CDR2 SNEGSKA (reference sequence). This CDR3 comprises 15 residues. The CDR3 DNA sequence: TGCAGTGCTAGACCGGAACAGACGAACACCGGGGAGCTGTTTTTT. This gives the protein CSARPEQTNTGELFF.

This clonotype was observed a few times. V usage is TRBV29-1 and J usage is TRBJ1-4, with D hard to call. V lost 7 bases and J 0 bases, leaving 15 bases between the germline ends. CDR1 and CDR2 from the germline V gene are SQVTM and ANQGSEA. The CDR3 loop spans 15 amino acids. This chain's CDR3 is CSATTVTATNEKLFF. CDR3 nucleotides: TGCAGCGCTACCACGGTGACGGCAACTAATGAAAAACTGTTTTTT.

The V gene is TRBV29-1, the J gene TRBJ1-1; possible D gene TRBD1, 6 bases. V lost 6 bases to trimming and J lost 1 base, with 18 bases between them. The CDR3 totals 15 residues. CDR1 SQVTM and CDR2 ANQGSEA come from the germline V gene. The DNA for the CDR3 is TGCAGCGTAAGGGGCAGGGGTGAGAGGAACACTGAAGCTTTCTTT. Translated: CSVRGRGERNTEAFF. Full variable domain (missing parts from reference TRBV29-1 and TRBJ1-1): SAVISQKPSRDICQRGTSLTIQCQVDSQVTMMFWYRQQPGQSLTLIATANQGSEATYESGFVIDKFPISRPNLTFSTLTVSNMSPEDSSIYLCSVRGRGERNTEAFFGQGTRLTVV.

The table lists this clonotype with many counts. The CDR3 protein is CASSLEGLPEDTQYF. Written as DNA, the CDR3 is TGCGCCAGCAGCTTGGAGGGACTCCCCGAAGATACGCAGTATTTT. This chain links TRBV5-1 with TRBJ2-3; D may be TRBD2 (6 bases). This CDR3 has 15 amino acids. Germline V lookup: CDR1 SGHRS, CDR2 YFSETQ. V shed 0 bases and J shed 5 bases, with 13 bases lying between them.

The rearrangement uses TRBV29-1 and TRBJ1-2; a weak D match, TRBD1 (5 bases). The CDR3 contains 14 residues. Between the trimmed V and J ends, which lost 4 bases and 4 bases, there was a span of 16 bases. Germline V gene sequence: CDR1 SQVTM, CDR2 ANQGSEA. The CDR3 nucleotides read TGCAGCGTTGTCTTATCCCAGGGTACCTATGGCTACACCTTC. It encodes CSVVLSQGTYGYTF.

This clonotype was detected many times. The chain's CDR3 is CASSGETGMGATQYF. The CDR3 DNA sequence: TGTGCCAGCAGTGGAGAGACAGGCATGGGGGCGACCCAGTACTTC. V gene TRBV6-1 combines with J gene TRBJ2-5; tentative D call: TRBD1 (6 bases). The CDR3 covers 15 residues. Germline V lookup: CDR1 MNHNS, CDR2 SASEGT. The ends were cut back, 4 bases at V and 7 bases at J, with 19 bases in the middle.

This clonotype was recorded a few times. The V gene is TRBV15, the J gene TRBJ2-4; D could derive from TRBD1 or TRBD2 (6 bases each). This CDR3 comprises 16 residues. Trimming cost V 0 bases and J 7 bases, with 16 bases left between them. Looked up from germline, CDR1 is LNHNV and CDR2 is YYDKDF (reference sequence). CDR3 sequence: CATSRENILGGNIQYF. CDR3 bases: TGTGCCACCAGCAGAGAAAATATCCTGGGGGGCAACATTCAGTACTTC.

This clonotype has ten or more counts. The rearrangement joins TRBV2 to TRBJ2-3; the D gene is possibly TRBD1 (5 bases). The CDR3 extends over 14 amino acids. Per the germline V gene, CDR1 is SNHLY and CDR2 is FYNNEI. Trimming removed 5 bases at V and 6 bases at J, with 15 bases between. The CDR3 DNA is TGTGCCAGCAGTTTGACAGTTCAGATTGATACGCAGTATTTT. Residues: CASSLTVQIDTQYF. Combining the CDR3 with reference TRBV2 and TRBJ2-3 gives the whole variable domain EPEVTQTPSHQVTQMGQEVILRCVPISNHLYFYWYRQILGQKVEFLVSFYNNEISEKSEIFDDQFSVERPDGSNFTLKIRSTKLEDSAMYFCASSLTVQIDTQYFGPGTRLTVL.

This clonotype has ten or more counts. The genes are TRBV6-1 and TRBJ2-6; 7 nucleotides match TRBD1. The CDR3 covers 17 residues. V was pared by 5 bases and J by 1 base, with 8 bases of the junction left unmatched. CDR1 and CDR2 (germline): MNHNS, SASEGT. CDR3 bases: TGTGCCAGCAGTCCAACAGGGGCGCGGTCTGGGGCCAACGTCCTGACTTTC. It encodes CASSPTGARSGANVLTF.

In nucleotides, the CDR3 is TGTGCCAGCGCCCACGGGACAGGGGGTACAGATACGCAGTATTTT. Translating it yields CASAHGTGGTDTQYF. This chain links TRBV7-3 with TRBJ2-3, with TRBD1 matching 11 bases. The germline gives CDR1 SGHTA, CDR2 FQGTGA. The V and J ends lost 8 bases and 3 bases, in that order; junction bases with no gene match: 7. The CDR3 consists of 15 residues.

The CDR3 region has the DNA TGTGCCAGTAGCCGTGCAGCGGGAATCGCAGATACGCAGTATTTT. As protein: CASSRAAGIADTQYF. J is TRBJ2-3 and V is TRBV19, with 7 bases identical to TRBD2. From germline, CDR1 is LNHDA and CDR2 SQIVND (reference sequence). V gave up 6 bases and J gave up 4 bases; unmatched junction bases: 10. The CDR3 contains 15 residues.

As DNA, the CDR3 is TGCGCCAGCAGCCTCTACCGGGACAGGGGAACAGATACGCAGTATTTT. Translation gives CASSLYRDRGTDTQYF. J is TRBJ2-3 and V is TRBV5-1; TRBD1 agrees at 10 bases. V gave up 4 bases and J gave up 3 bases; unmatched junction bases: 8. CDR1 is SGHRS and CDR2 is YFSETQ in the germline V gene. The CDR3 has 16 amino acids.

This clonotype was seen repeatedly, ten times or more. The J gene is TRBJ1-5, the V gene TRBV12-3 or TRBV12-4; 7 bases are shared with TRBD1. The CDR3 extends over 15 amino acids. V shed 5 bases and J 1 base; nucleotides not matched to a gene: 5. The CDR3 sequence: CASSPTGVSNQPQHF. CDR3 nucleotide sequence: TGTGCCAGCAGTCCTACAGGGGTAAGCAATCAGCCCCAGCATTTT.

This clonotype was seen at least ten times. The gene calls are TRBV7-6 and TRBJ1-1; 7 bases agree with TRBD1. J gave up 8 bases and V 4 bases, and 10 bases lay outside the gene matches. From germline, CDR1 is SGHVS and CDR2 FNYEAQ. The CDR3 covers 14 residues. The CDR3 bases are TGTGCCAGCAGCTCGATCCGGGACAGCCCCGAAGCTTTCTTT. Encoded protein: CASSSIRDSPEAFF.

In this sample, this clonotype turned up many times. The chain combines TRBV6-1 with TRBJ2-1; 7 positions agree with TRBD1. There are 16 residues in the CDR3. Germline CDR1 reads MNHNS; CDR2 reads SASEGT. J was trimmed by 6 bases and V by 6 bases; bases with no gene match: 14. The CDR3 DNA reads TGTGCCAGCAGGTTCGGACAGGTGGGGAGAGCCAATGAGCAGTTCTTC. Amino acid sequence: CASRFGQVGRANEQFF.

In its sample, this clonotype was seen many times. The CDR3 DNA follows: TGTGCCAGCAGTCTCCTCCCCAGAACTGCTAACTATGGCTACACCTTC. Its translation is CASSLLPRTANYGYTF. V is TRBV27 and J is TRBJ1-2, with D unresolved. The germline gives CDR1 MNHEY, CDR2 SMNVEV (reference sequence). This CDR3 is built from 16 residues. Trimming cost V 5 bases and J 0 bases, with 16 bases left between them.

This clonotype was counted between two and nine times. The chain recombines TRBV27 with TRBJ2-5; 14 positions agree with TRBD2. Looked up from germline, CDR1 is MNHEY and CDR2 is SMNVEV (reference sequence). V lost 6 bases, J lost 8 bases, and 11 bases stayed unmatched. This CDR3 comprises 16 residues. The CDR3 reads CASSPGTSGRRDTQYF. The CDR3 DNA is TGTGCCAGCAGCCCCGGGACTAGCGGGAGACGGGACACCCAGTACTTC.

The chain carries TRBV7-9 and TRBJ2-1; TRBD2 agrees at 10 bases. CDR3 length: 15 amino acids. Germline CDR1 is SEHNR and CDR2 is FQNEAQ (reference sequence). J was trimmed by 8 bases and V by 4 bases; bases with no gene match: 8. The CDR3 spells CASSSPSGSIDEQFF. CDR3 bases: TGTGCCAGCAGCTCTCCTAGCGGGAGTATAGATGAGCAGTTCTTC.

This clonotype has ten or more counts. The chain uses TRBV7-9 and TRBJ2-7; TRBD1 matches at 11 bases. This CDR3 has 13 residues. The J segment lost 5 bases and the V segment lost 8 bases, leaving 5 bases of the junction unmatched. From germline, CDR1 is SEHNR and CDR2 FQNEAQ (reference sequence). The chain's CDR3 is CASEGQGAHEQYF. In DNA, the CDR3 is TGTGCCAGCGAAGGACAGGGGGCCCACGAGCAGTACTTC. Using reference TRBV7-9 and TRBJ2-7 for the parts outside the CDR3, the full variable domain is DTGVSQNPRHKITKRGQNVTFRCDPISEHNRLYWYRQTLGQGPEFLTYFQNEAQLEKSRLLSDRFSAERPKGSFSTLEIQRTEQGDSAMYLCASEGQGAHEQYFGPGTRLTVT.

This clonotype was seen many times. The chain has TRBV20-1 and TRBJ2-7; D may correspond to TRBD1 or TRBD2 (5 bases each). CDR1 is DFQATT and CDR2 is SNEGSKA in the germline V gene (reference sequence). Trimming took 5 bases from V and 3 from J, leaving 14 bases between them. This CDR3 is 13 amino acids long. In nucleotides, the CDR3 is TGCAGTGCTGTCCTGCAGGGAGTCTACGAGCAGTACTTC. This gives the protein CSAVLQGVYEQYF.